The present TCR beta chain was sequenced within a study of CD8 T cells in ankylosing spondylitis. Study findings and constraints: Blood from ankylosing spondylitis patients appeared to carry a characteristic roughly eight-variant TCR beta motif. Peripheral blood held disease-linked clones only at relatively low frequency, and these were CD8+.

Each CDR3 protein gets one entry after TCRdb re-called the 5' RACE reads with MiXCR. The data show some 130,000 distinct CDR3 sequences, about an eighth seen once. This CDR3 comprises 14 residues. Deletions cut 2 bases from V and 4 bases from J, with 8 bases between. Per the germline V gene, CDR1 is KGHSH and CDR2 is LQKENI. This clonotype has at least ten counts. Its target is not known. Sequencing input: blood, either unsorted or a sorted T cell fraction (not recorded which). The rearrangement joins TRBV18 to TRBJ1-4; tentatively, D is TRBD1 (5 bases). The source is a female donor with ankylosing spondylitis or in good health (not recorded which). The CDR3 coding sequence is TGTGCCAGCTCACCAGGGGCCATTAATGAAAAACTGTTTTTT. This encodes CASSPGAINEKLFF. Supplemented by reference TRBV18 and TRBJ1-4, the full variable domain reads NAGVMQNPRHLVRRRGQEARLRCSPMKGHSHVYWYRQLPEEGLKFMVYLQKENIIDESGMPKERFSAEFPKEGPSILRIQQVVRGDSAAYFCASSPGAINEKLFFGSGTQLSVL.